Shown below are 32 T cell receptor beta chains from a single sample sequenced in a study of OX40 agonist ivuxolimab in advanced cancers. Sequencing used immunoSEQ multiplex PCR; TCRdb keeps in-frame clones, though not all of them. The table records over 30,000 clones, 80% to 85% of them present only once. Sample: CD4+ or CD8+ T cells sorted from blood, taken in a trial of the OX40 agonist ivuxolimab. These receptors were collected from an adult with an advanced solid tumor such as melanoma, head and neck, liver or kidney cancer.

The genes are TRBV4-1 and TRBJ1-6, with TRBD1 matching 10 bases. The germline V gene has CDR1 MGHRA and CDR2 YSYEKL. Trimming at V came to 0 bases and at J to 2 bases, leaving 4 bases not matched to a gene. The CDR3 consists of 18 residues. CDR3: CASSQDLGQGAYNSPLHF. The CDR3 region has the DNA TGCGCCAGCAGCCAAGATTTAGGACAGGGGGCCTATAATTCACCCCTCCACTTT.

This clone has a handful of counts. V and J are TRBV6-5 and TRBJ1-1; D is undetermined. Germline CDR1 and CDR2: MNHEY and SVGAGI. Trimming cost V 2 bases and J 5 bases, with 15 bases left between them. CDR3 length: 15 residues. As DNA, the CDR3 is TGTGCCAGCAGTTACAGACCCGTGGGGATGACTGAAGCTTTCTTT. Its translation is CASSYRPVGMTEAFF.

The chain couples TRBV7-9 to TRBJ2-4, with D uncertain. This CDR3 is 17 amino acids long. Germline V CDR1 and CDR2: SEHNR, FQNEAQ (reference sequence). V lost 1 base, J lost 0 bases, and 13 bases lay in between. The CDR3 protein is CASSLGLLGVAKNIQYF. The DNA for the CDR3 is TGTGCCAGCAGCTTAGGGTTACTCGGAGTAGCCAAAAACATTCAGTACTTC.

The rearrangement uses TRBV11-2 and TRBJ2-5; 10 nucleotides align to TRBD1. With V trimmed by 7 bases and J by 11 bases, 10 bases remained unmatched. Germline V CDR1 and CDR2: SGHAT, FQNNGV. This CDR3 is 13 amino acids long. The CDR3 nucleotides are TGTGCCAGCATCGGAGACAGGGGGCTAGTGCAGTACTTC. It encodes CASIGDRGLVQYF.

The genes are TRBV11-1 and TRBJ2-1, with D possibly TRBD1 on 6 matching bases. The CDR3 sequence is 15 residues long. The germline V and J ends were trimmed by 4 bases and 5 bases, with 15 bases remaining between them. Looked up from germline, CDR1 is SGHAT and CDR2 is FQDESV (reference sequence). The CDR3 reads CASSWGLGRNNEQFF. For the CDR3, the DNA is TGTGCCAGCAGCTGGGGGCTGGGACGGAACAATGAGCAGTTCTTC. The variable domain in full, with the rest retrieved from reference TRBV11-1 and TRBJ2-1, is EAEVAQSPRYKITEKSQAVAFWCDPISGHATLYWYRQILGQGPELLVQFQDESVVDDSQLPKDRFSAERLKGVDSTLKIQPAELGDSAMYLCASSWGLGRNNEQFFGPGTRLTVL.

The DNA for the CDR3 is TGTGCCAGTAAGGGACTTTGGGGTCAGCCCCAGCATTTT. Protein sequence: CASKGLWGQPQHF. The rearrangement joins TRBV19 to TRBJ1-5, with D tentatively TRBD1 (5 bases). V was trimmed by 7 bases and J by 6 bases, leaving 13 bases between them. CDR3 length: 13 residues. The germline CDR1 and CDR2 sequences are LNHDA and SQIVND (reference sequence).

This clone was seen a handful of times. The chain carries TRBV19 and TRBJ1-5, with D hard to call. Germline V gene lookup returns CDR1 LNHDA and CDR2 SQIVND (reference sequence). V dropped 0 bases and J dropped 0 bases, with 12 bases sitting between them. The CDR3 has 17 amino acids. CDR3: CASSIDLYRDSNQPQHF. CDR3 DNA sequence: TGTGCCAGTAGTATAGATCTGTATAGGGATAGCAATCAGCCCCAGCATTTT.

This sequence joins TRBV29-1 and TRBJ1-1; D not certain. The V end was cut by 5 bases, the J end by 2 bases, with 12 bases between. The CDR3 is made up of 13 amino acids. CDR1 SQVTM and CDR2 ANQGSEA come from the germline V gene. CDR3 nucleotides: TGCAGCGTTCGTGAGAGAGGTAACACTGAAGCTTTCTTT. As protein: CSVRERGNTEAFF.

The CDR3 sequence: CATSRDNVINGYEQYF. CDR3 bases: TGTGCCACCAGCAGAGATAACGTGATAAATGGATACGAGCAGTACTTC. V usage is TRBV15 and J usage is TRBJ2-7; D is uncertain. V was cut by 0 bases and J by 4 bases, with 16 bases left in between. Germline V gene data show CDR1 as LNHNV and CDR2 as YYDKDF (reference sequence). This CDR3 is built from 16 residues.

The chain has TRBV19 and TRBJ2-2; 7 nucleotides agree with TRBD1. The germline gives CDR1 LNHDA, CDR2 SQIVND (reference sequence). The CDR3 spans 15 residues. V was pared by 1 base and J by 4 bases, with 3 bases of the junction left unmatched. CDR3 in amino acids: CASSIGQGSTGELFF. DNA for the CDR3: TGTGCCAGTAGTATAGGACAGGGCTCCACCGGGGAGCTGTTTTTT.

This clone showed up just once. The CDR3 sequence: CAHRDGQTETQYF. The CDR3 DNA reads as TGTGCCCACCGGGACGGGCAAACAGAGACCCAGTACTTC. The J gene is TRBJ2-5, the V gene TRBV10-3; the D gene could be TRBD1 or TRBD2 (5 bases each). The ends were cut back, 11 bases at V and 4 bases at J, with 17 bases in the middle. Germline lookup yields CDR1 ENHRY and CDR2 SYGVKD. The CDR3 covers 13 residues.

The rearrangement links TRBV28 to TRBJ1-5, with a weak D call TRBD1 (5 bases). V lost 3 bases and J 7 bases, leaving 10 bases between the germline ends. CDR1 and CDR2 (germline): MDHEN, SYDVKM. The CDR3 has 13 amino acids. CDR3 region: CASSFPGWQPQHF. CDR3 DNA sequence: TGTGCCAGCAGTTTTCCAGGGTGGCAGCCCCAGCATTTT. Full variable domain (missing parts from reference TRBV28 and TRBJ1-5): DVKVTQSSRYLVKRTGEKVFLECVQDMDHENMFWYRQDPGLGLRLIYFSYDVKMKEKGDIPEGYSVSREKKERFSLILESASTNQTSMYLCASSFPGWQPQHFGDGTRLSIL.

This clone showed up just once. V usage is TRBV7-9 and J usage is TRBJ2-1; D is unresolved. Germline CDR1 SEHNR, CDR2 FQNEAQ (reference sequence). With 4 bases removed from V and 6 bases from J, the gap between germline ends came to 7 bases. This CDR3 region has 12 residues. CDR3 in amino acids: CASSYLFNEQFF. The CDR3, as DNA: TGTGCCAGCAGCTATCTATTCAATGAGCAGTTCTTC. The full variable domain, rest sourced from reference TRBV7-9 and TRBJ2-1, is DTGVSQNPRHKITKRGQNVTFRCDPISEHNRLYWYRQTLGQGPEFLTYFQNEAQLEKSRLLSDRFSAERPKGSFSTLEIQRTEQGDSAMYLCASSYLFNEQFFGPGTRLTVL.

The V call is TRBV7-9, the J call TRBJ2-1; 8 bases are a match to TRBD1. The germline V gene encodes CDR1 SEHNR and CDR2 FQNEAQ (reference sequence). This CDR3 comprises 15 residues. The V and J ends lost 5 bases and 4 bases, in that order; junction bases with no gene match: 7. This CDR3 is CASSARDRSYNEQFF. The CDR3 nucleotides are TGTGCCAGCAGCGCCCGGGACAGGAGTTACAATGAGCAGTTCTTC.

This clone rates as medium-sized. The chain employs TRBV14 and TRBJ2-1; a weak D match, TRBD2 (5 bases). V lost 1 base, J lost 3 bases, and 16 bases lay in between. The CDR3 length is 17 residues. Germline CDR1 and CDR2: SGHDN and FVKESK. The CDR3 loop is CASSQARAVDLYNEQFF. The CDR3 DNA reads as TGTGCCAGCAGCCAAGCGAGGGCCGTCGATCTCTACAATGAGCAGTTCTTC.

This clone was recorded once. J is TRBJ1-2 and V is TRBV15; D is undetermined. The CDR3 runs 12 residues. Deletions cut 0 bases from V and 8 bases from J, with 7 bases between. Germline lookup yields CDR1 LNHNV and CDR2 YYDKDF (reference sequence). The CDR3 bases are TGTGCCACCAGCAGAGATCTCGACGGCTACACCTTC. Translation: CATSRDLDGYTF.

This chain joins TRBV5-1 and TRBJ2-7, with D possibly being TRBD2 (5 bases). Germline values: CDR1 SGHRS, CDR2 YFSETQ. This CDR3 spans 13 amino acids. Trimming pared 0 bases from V and 5 bases from J, leaving 9 bases between. CDR3 in DNA: TGCGCCAGCAGCTTGGCCGGGGAGAACGAGCAGTACTTC. Its translation: CASSLAGENEQYF.

The chain employs TRBV7-3 and TRBJ1-6, with D perhaps TRBD1 (5 bases). CDR1 SGHTA and CDR2 FQGTGA come from the germline V gene. CDR3 length equals 15 residues. V gave up 2 bases and J gave up 8 bases, with 13 bases separating them. Here the CDR3 reads CASSLVRDPYSPLHF. CDR3 DNA sequence: TGTGCCAGCAGCTTAGTTCGGGACCCGTATTCACCCCTCCACTTT.

J is TRBJ1-4 and V is TRBV5-1; perhaps TRBD1 as D (6 bases). V dropped 0 bases and J dropped 7 bases, with 16 bases sitting between them. CDR1 is SGHRS, CDR2 YFSETQ, per germline. The CDR3 runs to 16 residues. The CDR3 loop is CASSLALQGGGEKLFF. CDR3 DNA: TGCGCCAGCAGCTTGGCCCTACAGGGAGGCGGTGAAAAACTGTTTTTT.

This clone was seen more than once but under ten times. The gene calls are TRBV7-3 and TRBJ2-7, with 9 bases identical to TRBD2. J was trimmed by 5 bases and V by 3 bases; bases with no gene match: 8. Germline values: CDR1 SGHTA, CDR2 FQGTGA. The CDR3 has 15 residues. The CDR3 loop reads CASSFSPGLANEQYF. The CDR3 DNA follows: TGTGCCAGCAGCTTCAGTCCGGGACTAGCCAACGAGCAGTACTTC.

The chain has TRBV7-6 and TRBJ2-3; no firm D call. The CDR3 has 14 residues. Germline loops: CDR1 SGHVS, CDR2 FNYEAQ. Between the trimmed V and J ends, which lost 5 bases and 0 bases, there was a span of 9 bases. CDR3 sequence (DNA): TGTGCCAGCAGCCCGGTTTCTAGCACAGATACGCAGTATTTT. This sequence encodes CASSPVSSTDTQYF.

V gene TRBV5-6 combines with J gene TRBJ2-1, with D hard to call. V was cut by 4 bases and J by 4 bases, with 9 bases left in between. Looked up from germline, CDR1 is SGHDT and CDR2 is YYEEEE. This CDR3 contains 13 residues. The CDR3 region has the DNA TGTGCCAGCAGCCGCGACTGGTACAATGAGCAGTTCTTC. As protein: CASSRDWYNEQFF.

The CDR3 loop is CATSRARGNTEAFF. DNA for the CDR3: TGTGCCACCAGCAGAGCTCGGGGGAACACTGAAGCTTTCTTT. This chain uses TRBV15 with TRBJ1-1; no firm D call. Trimming shortened V by 1 base and J by 1 base, and 7 bases separated the two germline ends. The CDR3 runs 14 residues. Looked up from germline, CDR1 is LNHNV and CDR2 is YYDKDF (reference sequence).

The chain links TRBV7-2 to TRBJ2-6; 8 bases match TRBD1. Germline V gives CDR1 SGHTA, CDR2 FQGNSA. This CDR3 is built from 16 residues. Losses at the gene ends were 4 bases for V and 3 bases for J; bases not matched to a gene: 5. The CDR3 spells CASSWRTGNGANVLTF. The DNA for the CDR3 is TGTGCCAGCAGCTGGAGGACAGGGAATGGGGCCAACGTCCTGACTTTC.

V and J are TRBV7-9 and TRBJ2-2; weak D call: TRBD2 (5 bases). The V end was cut by 6 bases, the J end by 4 bases, with 12 bases between. This CDR3 spans 14 amino acids. CDR1 and CDR2 from the germline V gene are SEHNR and FQNEAQ (reference sequence). The CDR3 reads CASSSGILTGELFF. The CDR3 DNA reads as TGTGCCAGCAGTTCCGGGATCCTCACCGGGGAGCTGTTTTTT.

CDR3 DNA: TGTGCCAGCAGCAGATCAGTCACAGATACGCAGTATTTT. As protein: CASSRSVTDTQYF. The chain has TRBV7-3 and TRBJ2-3; no reliable D call. The CDR3 covers 13 residues. V was clipped by 5 bases and J by 2 bases, with 8 bases between them. Looked up from germline, CDR1 is SGHTA and CDR2 is FQGTGA.

The chain carries TRBV2 and TRBJ1-6; no firm D call. This CDR3 has 12 residues. V was clipped by 10 bases and J by 8 bases, with 12 bases between them. CDR1 SNHLY and CDR2 FYNNEI come from the germline V gene. Here the CDR3 DNA reads TGTGCCACCGCAAGCCTTTATTCACCCCTCCACTTT. As protein: CATASLYSPLHF.

V gene TRBV11-1 combines with J gene TRBJ1-2, with D unresolved. Germline V lookup: CDR1 SGHAT, CDR2 FQDESV (reference sequence). This CDR3 comprises 16 residues. Between the trimmed V and J ends, which lost 4 bases and 5 bases, there was a span of 20 bases. CDR3 residues: CASSSRLGISSYGYTF. The CDR3 region has the DNA TGTGCCAGCAGCTCCCGCTTAGGGATCTCAAGTTATGGCTACACCTTC.

This sequence joins TRBV15 and TRBJ2-7, with D maybe TRBD2 (6 bases). The V gene lost 5 bases and the J gene lost 3 bases, with 11 bases spanning the gap. Germline lookup yields CDR1 LNHNV and CDR2 YYDKDF (reference sequence). The CDR3 extends over 13 amino acids. The DNA of the CDR3 is TGTGCCACCAGCCGGGACTTATTCTACGAGCAGTACTTC. Its protein product is CATSRDLFYEQYF.

The chain uses TRBV19 and TRBJ2-5, with D possibly matching TRBD2 (5 bases). Germline CDR1 LNHDA, CDR2 SQIVND (reference sequence). V was pared by 3 bases and J by 4 bases, with 12 bases between. The CDR3 has 14 residues. CDR3 bases: TGTGCCAGTAGTATCCGGGGTGATGCAGAGACCCAGTACTTC. It specifies CASSIRGDAETQYF.

CDR3 residues: CASSPGDRALGRITDTQYF. As DNA, the CDR3 is TGTGCCAGCAGCCCCGGGGACAGAGCGTTGGGCCGGATCACAGATACGCAGTATTTT. This sequence joins TRBV7-6 and TRBJ2-3; 7 bases match TRBD1. The germline V gene has CDR1 SGHVS and CDR2 FNYEAQ. The CDR3 consists of 19 residues. J was trimmed by 2 bases and V by 5 bases; bases with no gene match: 19.

V is TRBV14 and J is TRBJ2-1; 11 bases agree with TRBD2. With V trimmed by 4 bases and J by 6 bases, 5 bases remained unmatched. Germline V lookup: CDR1 SGHDN, CDR2 FVKESK. CDR3 length: 15 residues. This CDR3 is CASSLGLAGTNEQFF. The CDR3, as DNA: TGTGCCAGCAGCCTTGGACTAGCGGGTACCAATGAGCAGTTCTTC.